This T cell receptor (beta chain) was observed in a study of T cells in Graves' hyperthyroidism and ophthalmopathy. This clonotype occurred many times. The CDR3 regions of TCR beta were amplified from RNA transcripts. During a first-round RT-PCR of the TCR CDR3, the HTBI primer set was used. TCRdb processed the multiplex PCR reads anew with MiXCR; each CDR3 protein has one entry. The table includes about 580,000 distinct CDR3 sequences, just over 45% detected once. The sample was peripheral blood or thyroid tissue (not recorded which). The receptor comes from a woman between 18 and 29 years old with Graves' hyperthyroidism.

The CDR3 bases are TGTGCCAGCAGCTTAACCCCCGGGACAGGGGGCGCCGGCTACACCTTC. Its protein product is CASSLTPGTGGAGYTF. The chain combines TRBV7-9 with TRBJ1-2; 12 bases align to TRBD1. V lost 2 bases to trimming and J lost 8 bases; unmatched junction nucleotides: 9. The CDR3 is made up of 16 amino acids. Per germline, CDR1 SEHNR and CDR2 FQNEAQ (reference sequence).